Listed below are T cell receptor beta chains from one sample, sequenced in a study of beta chain features in type 1 diabetes. Measured with immunoSEQ multiplex PCR; TCRdb has only the in-frame clones, and not every one. The sample records about 300,000 clones, 7.5% to 9.5% being singletons. Sample: central memory CD4+ T cells from blood. These receptors originate from a young woman in good health. Both conserved end residues are part of each CDR3. A D gene is named only where the DNA matches it firmly. Only some rows state a clone size, as once, few, many or a class for expanded clones.

TRBJ2-3,-,TRBV5-5,-,TGTGCCAGCAGCTTGGAGTTGAATACAGATACGCAGTATTTT,CASSLELNTDTQYF
TRBJ1-4,many,TRBV7-9,-,TGTGCCAGCAGCTTCCCACAGGCCCAAAAACTGTTTTTT,CASSFPQAQKLFF
TRBJ2-1,few,TRBV7-6,-,TGTGCCAGCAGCTTAGCCGGGGTCTCCTACAATGAGCAGTTCTTC,CASSLAGVSYNEQFF
TRBJ1-5,few,TRBV5-6,TRBD1,TGTGCCAGCAGCCAGACAGGGAGGGGGCAGCCCCAGCATTTT,CASSQTGRGQPQHF
TRBJ2-1,-,TRBV7-2,TRBD1,TGTGCCAGCAGCCAGGGACAGGGGACTTACAATGAGCAGTTCTTC,CASSQGQGTYNEQFF
TRBJ2-2,few,TRBV9,-,TGTGCCAGCAGCGTTTCAGCGGCATTAACCGGGGAGCTGTTTTTT,CASSVSAALTGELFF
TRBJ1-4,-,TRBV5-1,-,TGCGCCAGCAGCCCCACCGGGAGTAATGAAAAACTGTTTTTT,CASSPTGSNEKLFF
TRBJ2-7,-,TRBV7-8,TRBD2,TGTGCCAGCAGCCCGGGACTAGCGGGAGTAACCGAGCAGTACTTC,CASSPGLAGVTEQYF
TRBJ1-2,few,TRBV7-9,-,TGTGCCAGCAGACTGCTCGGGTTTACAGAGAACTATGGCTACACCTTC,CASRLLGFTENYGYTF
TRBJ2-3,-,TRBV2,TRBD1,TGTGCCAGCACAGGACAGGGGACTAGCACAGATACGCAGTATTTT,CASTGQGTSTDTQYF
TRBJ1-3,-,TRBV7-2,-,TGTGCCAGCAGCTTAGATCCGGGAAACACCATATATTTT,CASSLDPGNTIYF
TRBJ1-2,many,TRBV18,-,TGTGCCAGCTCACCCGAGAAAGGTTTCTATGGCTACACCTTC,CASSPEKGFYGYTF
TRBJ1-2,-,TRBV7-6,TRBD1,TGTGCCAGCAGCCCGGGACAGGGGGTTTCTTTAGGCTACACCTTC,CASSPGQGVSLGYTF
TRBJ2-7,many,TRBV13,TRBD1,TGTGCCAGCAGCATGACAGGGGGGTTTTCCTACGAGCAGTACTTC,CASSMTGGFSYEQYF
TRBJ1-4,few,TRBV2,-,TGTGCCAGCAGTGAGGGTCAGGCGAATGAAAAACTGTTTTTT,CASSEGQANEKLFF
TRBJ2-1,few,TRBV19,TRBD2,TGTGCCACCACTCCTAGCGGGAGGGTCAATGAGCAGTTCTTC,CATTPSGRVNEQFF
TRBJ2-5,few,TRBV19,TRBD2,TGTGCCAGTAGGAGGACTAGCGGCCAAGAGACCCAGTACTTC,CASRRTSGQETQYF
TRBJ1-1,-,TRBV5-4,-,TGTGCCAGCAGCCTTAGTAACACTGAAGCTTTCTTT,CASSLSNTEAFF
TRBJ2-7,-,TRBV5-1,TRBD2,TGCGCCAGCCCCCCGGGCGGGAGTCCTACCTACGAGCAGTACTTC,CASPPGGSPTYEQYF
TRBJ1-2,-,TRBV28,-,TGTGCCAGCAACACAAACGGGGGAGGGATCTATGGCTACACCTTC,CASNTNGGGIYGYTF
TRBJ2-1,-,TRBV5-4,-,TGTGCCAGCAGCCTTCCGAGCTCCTACAATGAGCAGTTCTTC,CASSLPSSYNEQFF
TRBJ1-2,-,TRBV6-5,-,TGTGCCAGCAGTTACGATAGGGGGAACTATGGCTACACCTTC,CASSYDRGNYGYTF
TRBJ2-1,many,TRBV7-9,-,TGTGCCAGCAGCTTAACGGGGGTCCATGAGCAGTTCTTC,CASSLTGVHEQFF
TRBJ2-7,many,TRBV29-1,TRBD2,TGCAGCGTTGAAGAGACCCTAGCGGGAGTTGGGTACGAGCAGTACTTC,CSVEETLAGVGYEQYF
TRBJ2-1,few,TRBV19,TRBD2,TGTGCCAGTAGTCCGGGGGGGCAGGGTAGTAATGAGCAGTTCTTC,CASSPGGQGSNEQFF
TRBJ2-5,-,TRBV7-2,TRBD2,TGTGCCAGCAGCCCCCCCTGGGAGGGAAAAGAGACCCAGTACTTC,CASSPPWEGKETQYF
TRBJ2-1,-,TRBV19,-,TGTGCCAGTAGTCGGGACTGGGCCTACAATGAGCAGTTCTTC,CASSRDWAYNEQFF
TRBJ2-3,few,TRBV7-9,-,TGTGCCAGCAGCTTAGTCGATACGCAGTATTTT,CASSLVDTQYF
TRBJ2-7,few,TRBV30,-,TGTGCCTGGAGTGTGCCCCCTGGGAGCTACGAGCAGTACTTC,CAWSVPPGSYEQYF
TRBJ2-2,-,TRBV14,TRBD2,TGTGCCAGCAGCCCAAAAGGACTAGCGGGACCGGGCGGGGAGCTGTTTTTT,CASSPKGLAGPGGELFF
TRBJ2-3,-,TRBV7-8,-,TGTGCCAGCAGTACTGGGGGGGCGGTATCAGATACGCAGTATTTT,CASSTGGAVSDTQYF
TRBJ2-1,-,TRBV5-4,-,TGTGCCAGCAGCTTAATGGCGCAGAATGAGCAGTTCTTC,CASSLMAQNEQFF
TRBJ2-3,few,TRBV5-5,TRBD2,TGTGCCAGCAGCGCTCTCGGGGGGGCCAGAGATACGCAGTATTTT,CASSALGGARDTQYF
TRBJ2-3,-,TRBV4-2,-,TGTGCCAGCAGCTTGCCCCCAAGGGGTACGCAGTATTTT,CASSLPPRGTQYF
TRBJ2-2,many,TRBV29-1,TRBD1,TGCAGCGTTCGGGGATGGACAGGGCCCACCGGGGAGCTGTTTTTT,CSVRGWTGPTGELFF
TRBJ2-3,few,TRBV4-3,-,TGCGCCAGCAGCCAAGATGAGGCAATCAGAGATACGCAGTATTTT,CASSQDEAIRDTQYF
TRBJ2-1,few,TRBV5-6,-,TGTGCCAGCAGCTTCCCTGGGAATGAGCAGTTCTTC,CASSFPGNEQFF
TRBJ2-2,few,TRBV7-2,-,TGTGCCAGCAGCTTAGGCCGGGGTTCCACCGGGGAGCTGTTTTTT,CASSLGRGSTGELFF
TRBJ2-1,few,TRBV18,TRBD2,TGTGCCAGCTCACCATTTCATATACGAGCGGGAGACTTCTCTGAGCAGTTCTTC,CASSPFHIRAGDFSEQFF
TRBJ2-5,many,TRBV6-1,TRBD1,TGTGCCAGCAGGACAGGGGGACCTAAAGAGACCCAGTACTTC,CASRTGGPKETQYF
TRBJ2-3,few,TRBV18,-,TGTGCCAGCTCACAGATCCCACCAGCTAGCACAGATACGCAGTATTTT,CASSQIPPASTDTQYF
TRBJ2-3,-,TRBV7-2,-,TGTGCCAGCAGCTTAGTGGCGGGCGGCCCCTCAGGTCCGCAGTATTTT,CASSLVAGGPSGPQYF
TRBJ2-1,few,TRBV7-3,-,TGTGCCAGCAGCTTAAGTCCAGCGGACCCACGGAGCTCCTACAATGAGCAGTTCTTC,CASSLSPADPRSSYNEQFF
TRBJ2-1,-,TRBV5-1,TRBD2,TGCGCCAGCAGCTTTAGAGCGGGAGTGTCATACAATGAGCAGTTCTTC,CASSFRAGVSYNEQFF
TRBJ1-2,few,TRBV2,-,TGTGCCAGCACCTTGCCTGGGATCTATGGCTACACCTTC,CASTLPGIYGYTF
TRBJ2-2,few,TRBV7-2,TRBD1,TGTGCCAGCAGCTTAGGGCGACGGACAGGGTCGGCCGGGGAGCTGTTTTTT,CASSLGRRTGSAGELFF
TRBJ2-4,-,TRBV5-1,TRBD2,TGCGCCAGCAGCTCAGAACTAGCGGTAGGCAAAAACATTCAGTACTTC,CASSSELAVGKNIQYF
TRBJ1-6,few,TRBV4-3,-,TGCGCCAGCAGCCGCCAGGGTAACTATAATTCACCCCTCCACTTT,CASSRQGNYNSPLHF
TRBJ2-2,few,TRBV7-2,TRBD2,TGTGCCAGCAGGCGAGGTGGCGGGAGCACCGGGGAGCTGTTTTTT,CASRRGGGSTGELFF
TRBJ1-5,-,TRBV2,-,TGTGCCAGCAGTGGGAGCAATCAGCCCCAGCATTTT,CASSGSNQPQHF
TRBJ1-6,-,TRBV5-6,TRBD1,TGTGCCAGCAGCTTCCGGGACAGGGATAATTCACCCCTCCACTTT,CASSFRDRDNSPLHF
TRBJ2-3,few,TRBV4-2,-,TGTGCCAGCAGCAGATACCAACAGGGAGGACGGACAGATACGCAGTATTTT,CASSRYQQGGRTDTQYF
TRBJ1-1,few,TRBV18,-,TGTGCCAGCTCACACCAGACAGTGAACACTGAAGCTTTCTTT,CASSHQTVNTEAFF
TRBJ1-1,-,TRBV2,TRBD1,TGTGCCAGCAGCGGACAGGGTGTGAACACTGAAGCTTTCTTT,CASSGQGVNTEAFF
TRBJ2-7,few,TRBV6-5,TRBD2,TGTGCCACCCGCTCCCCTCGAGCGGGATCCTACGAGCAGTACTTC,CATRSPRAGSYEQYF